This record concerns one TCR beta chain sequence. Its cognate antigen has yet to be identified. Qualities for individual bases were not recorded, and no much larger clone is one base off. The donors were roughly 40 Caucasian individuals from Russia, aged roughly 6 to 100 years, who were systemically healthy. Each donor gave 8 to 10 milliliters of peripheral blood, drawn into EDTA-treated Vacutainer tubes. Ficoll-Paque density-gradient centrifugation was used to isolate PBMCs, with at least 7 million per sample. Total RNA, at least 6 micrograms per sample, was extracted from PBMCs with Trizol reagent. Naive CD45RAhigh/CD27high T cell percentages were measured by flow cytometry on a PBMC aliquot from every donor. This sample is part of a study of blood T cells in healthy people across ages (dated by TCRdb to the mid-2010s). For context, the study as a whole: In model experiments, roughly one uniquely barcoded TCR beta cDNA molecule per two T cells was captured by template switching. For two donors (one aged 18 to 30 and one aged 80 or older), the study analyzed two additional independent replicas of 1 million unique cDNA reads from the same blood draw. To avoid experimental bias, donors of different ages were spread randomly across the sequencing lanes. The donors were divided into four age groups: young (average around 17 years), middle-aged (around 37), aged (approximately 59) and long-lived (nearly 85). To track age-related changes in TCR beta repertoire diversity, the study relied on deep sequencing normalized with unique cDNA molecular identifiers.

The germline V gene (reference sequence) gives CDR1 as SEHNR and CDR2 as FQNEAQ. The CDR3 goes from the cysteine to the phenylalanine over 16 residues. Left in the record is the CDR3 DNA by itself, 48 bases read in frame from the first base. V loses 5 bases of germline sequence and J loses 7 bases, and the interval between the two ends is 21 bases. The full study reports these points: Observed TCR beta diversity correlated strongly with the percentage of naive T cells measured by flow cytometry. Donor CMV infection status was unknown, potentially confounding age-related changes in expanded clonotypes. Since profiling was done on bulk unsorted PBMCs, naive and antigen-experienced compartments could not be conclusively compared. As age increased, observed TCR beta diversity per million T cells dropped in a roughly linear way, and a significant reduction was already evident by age about 40. Compared with the aged group, the long-lived group had more naive CD4+ T cells, fewer expanded clones and increased TCR diversity, a pattern suggesting age selection. Estimates of total diversity based on one million sequenced T cells were considered lower bounds and underestimates.

The library was made by 5' RACE. These reads were obtained on an Illumina HiSeq 2500. A second about 7 to 11 cycle PCR used a sample-barcoded 5' primer and a J-beta primer mix. A template-switch 5' adaptor carrying 12 random nucleotides introduced a unique molecular identifier onto each TCR beta cDNA molecule. Each sample yielded at least 2.5 million CDR3-containing paired-end reads. First-strand cDNA synthesis was performed from all RNA using the Mint cDNA synthesis kit, with priming by a TRBC-specific oligonucleotide. All cDNA was treated with uracil-DNA glycosylase and then went through a first 18-cycle PCR with the universal primers M1SS and BC2_uni_R. As for how the authors treated the data: For normalization, 1 million high-quality reads were randomly selected from each sample, with every read carrying a distinct molecular identifier. Reads sharing molecular identifiers were discarded rather than binned into consensus sequences. MiTCR, set to a Q25 quality threshold and the strictest error-elimination algorithm, was used for CDR3 identification, clonotype clustering and error correction. Lower-bound total TCR beta diversity was estimated with a nonparametric unseen species model using Euler transformation. The public reads were reanalyzed by TCRdb: fastp trimming at Q25, MiXCR alignment, in-frame beta chains only. CDR3 protein sequences are deduplicated, and each keeps its most common genes and DNA. The V and J calls shown here were made by TCRdb, not taken from the authors' results. Within this sample are fewer than 900,000 distinct CDR3 sequences, with 43% of them counted one time only. The biggest ten clones account for under 25% of the sample.

Sequenced sample: blood. The clonotype originates from a woman aged 55-70 years in good health. The chain is assembled from TRBV7-9 and TRBJ2-1, with a weak D call of TRBD1 (5 bases match). The nucleotide sequence reads as follows: TGTGCCAGCAGCCCCTCAATTTGGGGCGGTTGGAATGAGCAGTTCTTC. Protein translation: CASSPSIWGGWNEQFF.